This T cell receptor (beta chain) was obtained from a study of T cell repertoires in cytomegalovirus infection (dated by TCRdb to the late 2010s). General notes on the study: Alongside well-studied HLA-B-restricted epitopes, the peptide stimulations were aimed at recently identified HLA-C-restricted CMV epitopes, whose presentation resists viral immunomodulation. Donor HLA type was relevant to the analysis, as public TCR beta signatures indicated carriage of CMV infection together with the matching HLA type. Study-wide conclusions, independent of this receptor: The ex vivo response was dominated by HLA-C-restricted CMV-specific TCR beta clonotypes, which also provided the single most frequent clonotype in two of eight donors. In both this cohort and an independent roughly 350-donor cohort, the cumulative frequency of public TCR beta family members distinguished carriers of CMV infection plus the relevant HLA type.

Taken from cysteine to phenylalanine, the CDR3 has 15 residues. The sequence is cut down to CDR3 DNA, 45 bases in frame from base 1. The germline V end is reduced by 6 bases and the J end by 10 bases; junction bases left unmatched: 11. The CDR1 and CDR2 encoded by the germline V gene are MNHEY and SVGAGI. Concerning this clonotype: Its antigen is still unknown. No base-level quality is on record; no much larger clone is a single base apart.

The treatment or condition label here, explained by the study, means: in vitro stimulation with specific CMV peptide epitopes to enrich CMV-specific T cells. The run used an Illumina HiSeq 1500. The public reads were quality trimmed at Q25 with fastp and then assembled into clones with MiXCR by TCRdb, keeping productive beta chains. Under each unique CDR3 protein, matching rows form one entry showing the most common genes and DNA. The sample profile shows about half a million distinct CDR3 sequences; roughly 43% of them were found once. The ten top clones hold 35% to 50% of the sample. The rearrangement combines TRBV6-5 with TRBJ1-6, and TRBD1 matches 8 of the central bases. The TCR comes from a human donor in good health (CMV status not recorded). Some clones in this sample may be carry-over from other donors' samples. Sequenced material: cultured PBMCs, taken from culture after CMV antigen stimulation. The nucleotides read TGTGCCAGCAGCCGGGACAGGCCCCCAGGCTCACCCCTCCACTTT. Its translation is CASSRDRPPGSPLHF.